The 29 T cell receptor beta chains listed next were all sequenced from one sample in a study of low-dose radiotherapy and immunotherapy resistance in tumors. TRAV- and TRBV-specific primers were used for first-strand cDNA, which covered alpha and beta chains. TCR amplification used roughly 18 PCR cycles, a constant-region primer and a V-primer adapter. TCRdb analysed the reads with MiXCR anew, one entry per CDR3 protein. Of more than 7,000 distinct CDR3 sequences in the sample, about 53% were seen once. All receptors come from a human donor with advanced metastatic prostate, ovarian, gallbladder or colorectal cancer (not recorded which). This table probably holds off-target reads from a library built for another chain.

This clonotype was seen just once. The chain links TRBV19 to TRBJ1-2; D perhaps matches TRBD1 (6 bases). V gave up 7 bases and J gave up 4 bases, with 13 bases separating them. The CDR3 is made up of 13 amino acids. Germline V CDR1 and CDR2: LNHDA, SQIVND (reference sequence). The CDR3 DNA reads TGTGCCAGTACCCCCGGGACAAGCTATGGCTACACCTTC. It encodes CASTPGTSYGYTF. Variable domain in full (rest from reference TRBV19 and TRBJ1-2): DGGITQSPKYLFRKEGQNVTLSCEQNLNHDAMYWYRQDPGQGLRLIYYSQIVNDFQKGDIAEGYSVSREKKESFPLTVTSAQKNPTAFYLCASTPGTSYGYTFGSGTRLTVV.

This clonotype occurred a few times. The chain is built from TRBV19 and TRBJ2-5; tentatively, D is TRBD1 or TRBD2 (5 bases each). There are 13 residues in the CDR3. Germline CDR1 is LNHDA and CDR2 is SQIVND (reference sequence). The V gene lost 8 bases and the J gene lost 3 bases, with 13 bases spanning the gap. CDR3 DNA sequence: TGTGCCAGTTCCGGGACGGTAAAAGAGACCCAGTACTTC. Amino acids: CASSGTVKETQYF.

The CDR3 spells CSVVRDGSINEQFF. CDR3 bases: TGCAGCGTTGTACGGGACGGGAGTATCAATGAGCAGTTCTTC. This chain uses TRBV29-1 with TRBJ2-1, with D perhaps TRBD2 (6 bases). Germline CDR1 SQVTM, CDR2 ANQGSEA. This CDR3 has 14 residues. Trimming stripped 4 bases from V and 6 bases from J, with 16 bases between.

This clonotype has only a few counts. The V call is TRBV29-1, the J call TRBJ2-7; possible D gene TRBD1, 5 bases. The V end lost 4 bases, the J end lost 2 bases, and 12 bases lay between the germline ends. CDR3 length equals 13 residues. CDR1 and CDR2 (germline): SQVTM, ANQGSEA. Here the CDR3 reads CSVAVTEAYEQYF. The DNA for the CDR3 is TGCAGCGTTGCTGTGACAGAGGCCTACGAGCAGTACTTC.

The genes are TRBV7-2 and TRBJ1-1; D remains unclear. Germline values: CDR1 SGHTA, CDR2 FQGNSA. The CDR3 is 14 amino acids. V was shortened by 3 bases and J by 1 base, with 9 bases between the two germline ends. The CDR3 DNA is TGTGCCAGCAGCTTTACTCAGGAGAACACTGAAGCTTTCTTT. Protein: CASSFTQENTEAFF.

This sequence joins TRBV18 and TRBJ2-3, with 8 nucleotides matching TRBD2. The CDR3 runs 15 residues. CDR1 and CDR2 (germline): KGHSH, LQKENI. Germline trimming cut 3 bases from V and 2 bases from J; bases unmatched to any gene: 4. This CDR3 reads CASSPSGDLTDTQYF. The CDR3 bases are TGTGCCAGCTCACCTAGCGGGGATCTCACAGATACGCAGTATTTT.

Points on this clonotype: The germline gene is not matched at one end of the junction; a read error may be the cause. The chain employs TRBV29-1 and TRBJ1-2; no firm D call. Germline-derived CDR1 and CDR2 are SQVTM and ANQGSEA. This CDR3 spans 13 amino acids. The CDR3, as DNA: TGCAGCGTAGAAGACAATCCCCTCTATGGCTACACCTTC. Translation: CSVEDNPLYGYTF. The whole variable domain, filled in from reference TRBV29-1 and TRBJ1-2, reads SAVISQKPSRDICQRGTSLTIQCQVDSQVTMMFWYRQQPGQSLTLIATANQGSEATYESGFVIDKFPISRPNLTFSTLTVSNMSPEDSSIYLCSVEDNPLYGYTFGSGTRLTVV.

This chain connects TRBV10-3 to TRBJ2-7; weak D call: TRBD1 (6 bases). Per the germline V gene, CDR1 is ENHRY and CDR2 is SYGVKD. The CDR3 has 12 residues. The V gene lost 4 bases and the J gene lost 4 bases, with 8 bases spanning the gap. The CDR3 loop reads CAISVDRYEQYF. For the CDR3, the DNA is TGTGCCATCAGTGTCGACAGGTACGAGCAGTACTTC.

This CDR3 is CASLRDREFGQPQHF. CDR3 nucleotides: TGTGCCAGTCTCCGGGACAGGGAGTTTGGTCAGCCCCAGCATTTT. The chain has TRBV2 and TRBJ1-5, with 9 bases identical to TRBD1. This CDR3 has 15 residues. Germline CDR1 SNHLY, CDR2 FYNNEI. After removal of 9 bases from V and 6 bases from J, the junction contained 12 bases not matched to a gene.

The rearrangement joins TRBV19 to TRBJ2-5, with 10 bases identical to TRBD2. The trim removed 3 bases at V and 1 base at J, leaving 5 bases unmatched. The CDR3 extends over 16 amino acids. The germline V gene encodes CDR1 LNHDA and CDR2 SQIVND (reference sequence). CDR3 amino acids: CASSMIAGGLQETQYF. CDR3 nucleotide sequence: TGTGCCAGTAGTATGATAGCGGGGGGACTCCAAGAGACCCAGTACTTC.

V usage is TRBV29-1 and J usage is TRBJ2-7; 10 bases align to TRBD2. This CDR3 has 14 amino acids. Germline V gives CDR1 SQVTM, CDR2 ANQGSEA. V dropped 1 base and J dropped 9; count of bases not matched to a gene: 9. CDR3 region: CSVEGSSGSLPQYF. The DNA of the CDR3 is TGCAGCGTTGAAGGGTCTAGCGGGAGCTTGCCGCAGTACTTC.

There are a few counts of this clonotype. The rearrangement uses TRBV29-1 and TRBJ2-7, with D perhaps TRBD2 (6 bases). The germline V gene encodes CDR1 SQVTM and CDR2 ANQGSEA. This CDR3 spans 12 amino acids. Trimming removed 8 bases from V and 5 bases from J, with 16 bases in between. This CDR3 is CSSGGDGNEQYF. CDR3 nucleotide sequence: TGCAGCTCGGGCGGGGACGGAAACGAGCAGTACTTC.

This clonotype appeared a few times. The chain is built from TRBV20-1 and TRBJ2-1; TRBD2 agrees at 12 bases. V shed 3 bases, J shed 15 bases, and the junction held 3 bases outside the gene matches. From germline, CDR1 is DFQATT and CDR2 SNEGSKA (reference sequence). The CDR3 has 11 amino acids. CDR3 DNA: TGCAGTGCTAGTACTAGCGGGAGGATGTTCTTC. It translates to CSASTSGRMFF.

The chain has TRBV10-3 and TRBJ1-6; 8 nucleotides line up with TRBD1. V lost 6 bases to trimming and J lost 13 bases; unmatched junction nucleotides: 14. Germline-derived CDR1 and CDR2 are ENHRY and SYGVKD. CDR3 length: 15 amino acids. CDR3 DNA sequence: TGTGCCATCAGGGGAGCAGGGGGCTCAAGGGATCCCCTCCACTTT. Amino acid sequence: CAIRGAGGSRDPLHF.

This clonotype was picked up a small number of times. CDR3: CASSLGLFYEQYF. The CDR3 DNA is TGTGCCAGCAGCTTAGGCCTATTCTACGAGCAGTACTTC. The chain employs TRBV13 and TRBJ2-7, with D uncertain. Germline CDR1 is PRHDT and CDR2 is FYEKMQ (reference sequence). Trimming removed 0 bases from V and 3 bases from J, with 6 bases in between. The CDR3 runs to 13 residues.

V and J are TRBV2 and TRBJ2-1, with D hard to call. In germline, CDR1 is SNHLY, CDR2 FYNNEI. This CDR3 has 13 residues. The ends were cut back, 11 bases at V and 2 bases at J, with 13 bases in the middle. CDR3 sequence (DNA): TGTGCCTGCGGTATAGATCCCTACAATGAGCAGTTCTTC. Protein sequence: CACGIDPYNEQFF.

V and J are TRBV5-1 and TRBJ1-2; D gene unclear. The CDR3 spans 14 residues. The V gene lost 0 bases and the J gene lost 1 base, with 7 bases spanning the gap. The germline gives CDR1 SGHRS, CDR2 YFSETQ. The CDR3 sequence is CASSLAADNYGYTF. As DNA, the CDR3 is TGCGCCAGCAGCTTGGCGGCCGATAACTATGGCTACACCTTC.

V is TRBV19 and J is TRBJ2-1; TRBD1 might be the D (5 bases). Trimming left V 6 bases short and J 0 bases short, with 18 bases between. The CDR3 consists of 17 residues. The germline V gene encodes CDR1 LNHDA and CDR2 SQIVND (reference sequence). The CDR3 here is CASSPSPPDSSYNEQFF. In DNA, the CDR3 is TGTGCCAGTAGCCCCAGTCCGCCTGACAGCTCCTACAATGAGCAGTTCTTC.

This clonotype was observed a handful of times. The chain joins TRBV29-1 to TRBJ2-1; 8 bases match TRBD2. With V trimmed by 1 base and J by 14 bases, 4 bases remained unmatched. CDR3 length: 11 residues. Per germline, CDR1 SQVTM and CDR2 ANQGSEA. CDR3 amino acids: CSVEVSGTEFF. CDR3 bases: TGCAGCGTTGAAGTTAGCGGGACGGAGTTCTTC.

This clonotype was counted only a few times. This chain links TRBV12-3 or TRBV12-4 with TRBJ2-5; possibly TRBD2 for D (5 bases). The CDR3 covers 13 residues. The ends were cut back, 6 bases at V and 5 bases at J, with 13 bases in the middle. The CDR3 DNA follows: TGTGCCAGCAGAGAAAATTGGGAGGAGACCCAGTACTTC. It is translated as CASRENWEETQYF.

The chain joins TRBV15 to TRBJ2-7; the match to TRBD1 covers 8 bases. This CDR3 spans 15 amino acids. Germline trimming cut 1 base from V and 6 bases from J; bases unmatched to any gene: 8. Germline V gene lookup returns CDR1 LNHNV and CDR2 YYDKDF (reference sequence). CDR3 sequence reads: CATSRGGTGGPEQYF. The CDR3 nucleotides read TGTGCCACCAGCAGAGGGGGGACAGGCGGACCCGAGCAGTACTTC.

This chain's CDR3 is CASSQASGYPTF. The CDR3 DNA is TGTGCCAGCAGCCAAGCGAGCGGGTACCCCACCTTC. The gene calls are TRBV4-2 and TRBJ1-2, with no clear D. With 1 base removed from V and 13 bases from J, the gap between germline ends came to 13 bases. Germline V gene sequence: CDR1 LGHNA, CDR2 YNFKEQ. The CDR3 length is 12 residues.

This chain joins TRBV3-1 and TRBJ2-5; D is undetermined. There are 12 residues in the CDR3. The germline gives CDR1 LGHDT, CDR2 YNNKEL (reference sequence). Trimming stripped 3 bases from V and 0 bases from J, with 2 bases between. CDR3 region: CASSQNQETQYF. The CDR3 region has the DNA TGTGCCAGCAGCCAGAACCAAGAGACCCAGTACTTC.

This clonotype was seen more than once but under ten times. The V and J genes are TRBV5-5 and TRBJ2-6; 7 positions match TRBD2. The CDR3 runs to 16 residues. V dropped 4 bases and J dropped 3; count of bases not matched to a gene: 7. CDR1 is SGHKS, CDR2 YYEKEE, per germline (reference sequence). In DNA, the CDR3 is TGTGCCAGCAGCAGGGCGGGGGTACTTGGGGCCAACGTCCTGACTTTC. As protein: CASSRAGVLGANVLTF. The full variable domain, completed using reference TRBV5-5 and TRBJ2-6, is DAGVTQSPTHLIKTRGQQVTLRCSPISGHKSVSWYQQVLGQGPQFIFQYYEKEERGRGNFPDRFSARQFPNYSSELNVNALLLGDSALYLCASSRAGVLGANVLTFGAGSRLTVL.

The CDR3 is CASSGGQVDRAFF. CDR3 DNA sequence: TGTGCCAGCAGTGGGGGACAGGTTGACCGGGCTTTCTTT. The chain uses TRBV25-1 and TRBJ1-1; 8 nucleotides agree with TRBD1. This CDR3 contains 13 residues. J lost 11 bases, V lost 4 bases, and 9 bases had no gene match. In germline, CDR1 is MGHDK, CDR2 SYGVNS.

This sequence joins TRBV7-8 and TRBJ1-1; D is possibly TRBD1 (5 bases). The germline gives CDR1 SGHVS, CDR2 FQNEAQ. This CDR3 is built from 13 residues. V was shortened by 5 bases and J by 4 bases, with 11 bases between the two germline ends. This CDR3 is CASSHSRGTEAFF. The DNA for the CDR3 is TGTGCCAGCAGCCATTCAAGGGGCACTGAAGCTTTCTTT.

This clonotype was seen only a few times. V usage is TRBV14 and J usage is TRBJ2-1; TRBD2 agrees at 8 bases. The CDR3 is 16 residues long. J was trimmed by 3 bases and V by 0 bases; bases with no gene match: 4. Per the germline V gene, CDR1 is SGHDN and CDR2 is FVKESK. CDR3 in DNA: TGTGCCAGCAGCCAAGATCGGACTAGCCTCTACAATGAGCAGTTCTTC. It translates to CASSQDRTSLYNEQFF.

The chain is built from TRBV2 and TRBJ1-1, with TRBD1 as a possible D gene (6 bases). The V end was cut by 4 bases, the J end by 2 bases, with 11 bases between. Germline V CDR1 and CDR2: SNHLY, FYNNEI. This CDR3 has 14 residues. CDR3 nucleotide sequence: TGTGCCAGCAGTGGCGGGGGGCTTAACACTGAAGCTTTCTTT. It is translated as CASSGGGLNTEAFF.

For this clonotype: The junction and the germline gene differ at one end; a read error may be behind it. CDR3 nucleotides: TGTGCCAGCAGCTTGGCGGGGGGCGGCACTGAAGCTTTCTTT. Its translation is CASSLAGGGTEAFF. The chain recombines TRBV5-1 with TRBJ1-1; D may be TRBD1 (6 bases). Germline lookup yields CDR1 SGHRS and CDR2 YFSETQ. This CDR3 region has 14 residues.